The clone carrying this TCR beta chain was seen at least ten times. Its antigen is undetermined. This entry comes from a study of human T cells and chemical hapten exposure. Whole-study context: TCR yields differed between samples (mainly from small differences in pooled library volume). Findings and limits, study-wide: Among expanded TCRs, significantly more large CDR3 similarity clusters formed than among controls.

Unique molecular identifiers were attached to individual cDNA molecules during library preparation. Using its own MiXCR run on the RACE reads, TCRdb lists one record per CDR3 protein. The repertoire consists of 89,000 or so distinct CDR3 sequences, with 6.5% to 10% occurring once and the leading ten covering around 2.6%. Sample time point: pre-sensitization, week 0. This sample's treatment: therapeutic diphenylcyclopropenone sensitization with weekly scalp DPC. The study extracted total RNA from unfractionated whole blood. V lost 4 bases, J lost 6 bases, and 17 bases stayed unmatched. Germline V CDR1 and CDR2: DFQATT, SNEGSKA (reference sequence). This CDR3 has 17 residues.

J is TRBJ2-2 and V is TRBV20-1; 7 positions match TRBD1. This sequence was found in a man aged 35-49 years with alopecia areata. Some clones in this sample may be carry-over from other donors' samples. The sample consisted of whole blood, taken in connection with sensitization to the hapten diphenylcyclopropenone (DPC). The CDR3 coding sequence is TGCAGTGCTACTCCACCTTCGCGAAGGGGGCTTCCCGGGGAGCTGTTTTTT. Residues: CSATPPSRRGLPGELFF.